This TCR beta chain was recovered during a study of T-cell reconstitution after alpha-beta-depleted transplantation in children. The CDR3 has 14 residues. V was cut by 5 bases and J by 0 bases, with 10 bases left in between. Unique molecular identifiers tagged the TCRbeta library. Via MiXCR, TCRdb re-called the PCR reads, giving one row per CDR3 protein. The data hold fewer than 1 million distinct CDR3 sequences, with approximately 15% observed a single time. This receptor was taken from a male patient younger than 18 who had a stem cell transplant for acute lymphoblastic leukemia, so the T cells may come from the graft donor. The chain links TRBV12-3 or TRBV12-4 to TRBJ2-5; no clear D gene. The specimen comprised PBMCs, mostly from graft donor cells, sampled 360 days after TCRalphabeta/CD19-depleted stem cell transplant. For the CDR3, the DNA is TGTGCCAGCAGTCCTCGGACGGACCAAGAGACCCAGTACTTC. Amino acid sequence: CASSPRTDQETQYF.